This T cell receptor beta chain was observed in a study of blood T cell repertoires in COVID-19. In the study overall: Some COVID-19 samples were acute and others convalescent; all came from the United States, Italy and Spain. T cells, B-cell-depleted T cells, or PBMCs provided the cDNA or gDNA that served as material.

Study processing details: From reference gene primer amplification, estimates of nucleated cell counts were derived. Sequencing used immunoSEQ multiplex PCR; TCRdb keeps in-frame clones, though not all of them. V, J and clone size reflect that table, while D and trimming were determined from the DNA. The sample lists 400,000 to 550,000 clones; 70% to 90% were seen once. Germline CDR1 and CDR2: SGHRS and YFSETQ. V lost 0 bases and J lost 4, with 13 bases in between. The CDR3 covers 15 residues. The V gene is TRBV5-1, the J gene TRBJ1-1; D ambiguous. The sample comprised PBMCs or T cells enriched from blood (not recorded which). This receptor was identified in a woman between 18 and 29 years old with acute COVID-19. For the CDR3, the DNA is TGCGCCAGCAGCTTGGATGGGGAGGAGGGCACTGAAGCTTTCTTT. Its protein product is CASSLDGEEGTEAFF.